A selection of T cell receptor beta chains follows, all from one sample in a study of Graves' ophthalmopathy and Graves' hyperthyroidism. From the multiplex PCR reads, TCRdb called clonotypes with MiXCR, one entry per CDR3 protein. The data hold a few hundred thousand distinct CDR3 sequences, with about a sixth observed a single time. Sequencing input: peripheral blood. The receptors here all came from an adult woman with stable Graves' hyperthyroidism. The CDR3 runs from the conserved cysteine through the conserved F or W. The D gene is left open where the match is weak. Some rows mark clone size as missing; the rest say once, few, many or name a class of expanded clone.

V gene: TRBV5-1; J gene: TRBJ2-7; clone size: NA; D gene: NA; CDR3 DNA: TGCGCCAGCAGCTTGGTTAGCTGGGCAACTGGGGACGAGCAGTACTTC; CDR3 protein: CASSLVSWATGDEQYF
V gene: TRBV6-5; J gene: TRBJ1-1; clone size: many; D gene: TRBD1; CDR3 DNA: TGTGCCAGCAGTAGGGACAGGGGGATTAAGGTTGAAGCTTTCTTT; CDR3 protein: CASSRDRGIKVEAFF
V gene: TRBV3-1; J gene: TRBJ2-2; clone size: NA; D gene: NA; CDR3 DNA: TGTGCCAGCAGCCAAGATCAGACCGACCTGGACACCGGGGAGCTGTTTTTT; CDR3 protein: CASSQDQTDLDTGELFF
V gene: TRBV29-1; J gene: TRBJ2-7; clone size: many; D gene: NA; CDR3 DNA: TGCAGCGTCCTATCCTACGAGCAGTACTTC; CDR3 protein: CSVLSYEQYF
V gene: TRBV3-1; J gene: TRBJ1-1; clone size: many; D gene: NA; CDR3 DNA: TGTGCCAGCAGCCCGAGGGGGGCCACTGAAGCTTTCTTT; CDR3 protein: CASSPRGATEAFF
V gene: TRBV7-8; J gene: TRBJ1-1; clone size: many; D gene: NA; CDR3 DNA: TGTGCCAGCAGCCGGAGCACTGAAGCTTCCTTT; CDR3 protein: CASSRSTEASF
V gene: TRBV2; J gene: TRBJ2-7; clone size: many; D gene: NA; CDR3 DNA: TGTGCCAGCAGTGTGGTTAGGGGGACCCACGAGCAGTACTTC; CDR3 protein: CASSVVRGTHEQYF
V gene: TRBV28; J gene: TRBJ1-1; clone size: many; D gene: NA; CDR3 DNA: TGTGCCAGCGTTTGGGGGCTGAACACTGAAGCTTTCTTT; CDR3 protein: CASVWGLNTEAFF
V gene: TRBV20-1; J gene: TRBJ2-7; clone size: many; D gene: NA; CDR3 DNA: TGCAGTGCTAGAGATGCCTACGAGCAGTACTTC; CDR3 protein: CSARDAYEQYF
V gene: TRBV7-2; J gene: TRBJ2-7; clone size: many; D gene: NA; CDR3 DNA: TGTGCCAGCAGCTTAGTGTGGAATTACGAGCAGTACTTC; CDR3 protein: CASSLVWNYEQYF
V gene: TRBV12-3/TRBV12-4; J gene: TRBJ1-5; clone size: many; D gene: NA; CDR3 DNA: TGTGCCAGCAGTTTCGGGGGGCTAGGTCAGCCCCAGCATTTT; CDR3 protein: CASSFGGLGQPQHF
V gene: TRBV11-2; J gene: TRBJ2-7; clone size: NA; D gene: TRBD2; CDR3 DNA: TGTGCCAGCAGCTTAGTAGGGATGCCTCTATCGGGAGGACCCTACGAGCAGTACTTC; CDR3 protein: CASSLVGMPLSGGPYEQYF
V gene: TRBV30; J gene: TRBJ2-7; clone size: many; D gene: NA; CDR3 DNA: TGTGCCTGGAGTGTACAACTAGCAGACGAGCAGTACTTC; CDR3 protein: CAWSVQLADEQYF
V gene: TRBV15; J gene: TRBJ1-5; clone size: many; D gene: NA; CDR3 DNA: TGTGCCACCAGCAGAGATTTGGGCAATCAGCCCCAGCATTTT; CDR3 protein: CATSRDLGNQPQHF
V gene: TRBV27; J gene: TRBJ2-7; clone size: NA; D gene: NA; CDR3 DNA: TGTGCCAGCAGTTTTTGGGACGGTTCCTACGAGCAGTACTTC; CDR3 protein: CASSFWDGSYEQYF
V gene: TRBV18; J gene: TRBJ2-7; clone size: NA; D gene: NA; CDR3 DNA: TGTGCCAGCTCAGGGGCAGACAACTACGAGCAGTACTTC; CDR3 protein: CASSGADNYEQYF
V gene: TRBV12-3/TRBV12-4; J gene: TRBJ2-7; clone size: many; D gene: NA; CDR3 DNA: TGTGCCAGCAGAACTTCGGATCTTCCCTACGAGCAGTACTTC; CDR3 protein: CASRTSDLPYEQYF
V gene: TRBV6-1; J gene: TRBJ2-7; clone size: NA; D gene: TRBD1; CDR3 DNA: TGTGCCAGCAGCCACCGGGACAGGGGGGACGAGCAGTACTTC; CDR3 protein: CASSHRDRGDEQYF
V gene: TRBV27; J gene: TRBJ1-5; clone size: many; D gene: NA; CDR3 DNA: TGTGCCAGCAGCACCAGAAGAGCTAGCAATCAGCCCCAGCATTTT; CDR3 protein: CASSTRRASNQPQHF
V gene: TRBV4-3; J gene: TRBJ2-4; clone size: many; D gene: NA; CDR3 DNA: TGCGCCAGCAGCCAAGATTTTGGGCAGAAAAACATTCAGTACTTC; CDR3 protein: CASSQDFGQKNIQYF
V gene: TRBV11-3; J gene: TRBJ2-7; clone size: many; D gene: TRBD2; CDR3 DNA: TGTGCCAGCAGCTTAGTTTCTCTGATAGCGGGAGGGCCGTATCCCCACGAGCAGTACTTC; CDR3 protein: CASSLVSLIAGGPYPHEQYF
V gene: TRBV4-1; J gene: TRBJ2-7; clone size: many; D gene: TRBD2; CDR3 DNA: TGCGCCAGCAGCCAAACCGGACTAGCGGGACTACTTTACGAGCAGTACTTC; CDR3 protein: CASSQTGLAGLLYEQYF
V gene: TRBV6-2/TRBV6-3; J gene: TRBJ2-7; clone size: many; D gene: TRBD1; CDR3 DNA: TGTGCCAGCAGTTACTCGATCCGGGACAGGGGGCGCGAGCAGTACTTC; CDR3 protein: CASSYSIRDRGREQYF
V gene: TRBV4-1; J gene: TRBJ2-6; clone size: few; D gene: TRBD2; CDR3 DNA: TGCGCCAGCAGCCAAGATGAACTAGCGGGATTTTCTGGGGCCAACGTCCTGACTTTC; CDR3 protein: CASSQDELAGFSGANVLTF
V gene: TRBV4-1; J gene: TRBJ2-7; clone size: many; D gene: NA; CDR3 DNA: TGCGCCAGCAGCCAAGTCGTCAGGCTCTCCTACGAGCAGTACTTC; CDR3 protein: CASSQVVRLSYEQYF
V gene: TRBV10-3; J gene: TRBJ2-7; clone size: many; D gene: NA; CDR3 DNA: TGTGCCTCCCGGACAAGTCGGGACGAGCAGTACTTC; CDR3 protein: CASRTSRDEQYF
V gene: TRBV20-1; J gene: TRBJ2-7; clone size: many; D gene: NA; CDR3 DNA: TGCAGTGCTAGAGTTGGGCAGGAGCAGTACTTC; CDR3 protein: CSARVGQEQYF
V gene: TRBV12-3/TRBV12-4; J gene: TRBJ2-5; clone size: many; D gene: TRBD1; CDR3 DNA: TGTGCCAGCAGTTTAGCCAGGGGGTACCAAGAGACCCAGTACTTC; CDR3 protein: CASSLARGYQETQYF
V gene: TRBV6-2/TRBV6-3; J gene: TRBJ1-6; clone size: many; D gene: NA; CDR3 DNA: TGTGCCAGCTGGCCCGCGATCCCAAAATCACCCCTCCACTTT; CDR3 protein: CASWPAIPKSPLHF
V gene: TRBV11-3; J gene: TRBJ1-5; clone size: many; D gene: NA; CDR3 DNA: TGTGCCAGCAGCGTCTCATCGGATCGGGGCAATCAGCCCCAGCATTTT; CDR3 protein: CASSVSSDRGNQPQHF
V gene: TRBV15; J gene: TRBJ2-7; clone size: NA; D gene: NA; CDR3 DNA: TGTGCCACCAGTACGACAGGGGAGGGAAGTTACGAGCAGTACTTC; CDR3 protein: CATSTTGEGSYEQYF